The present TCR beta chain was sequenced within a study of shared clonotypes between healthy human individuals. Turning to the study itself: There were three CD4 naive, three CD4 memory, two CD8 naive and one CD8 memory plates per donor.

The germline V gene encodes CDR1 SGHRS and CDR2 YFSETQ. CDR3 length equals 16 residues. Trimming left V 0 bases short and J 0 bases short, with 11 bases between. Sequenced by immunoSEQ multiplex PCR; TCRdb stores in-frame clones only, minus some. The profile shows over a million clones, approximately 80% of them singletons. This clone was seen only once. V is TRBV5-1 and J is TRBJ2-3; tentative D call: TRBD2 (6 bases). This sequence was found in a man aged 18 to 29 in good health. Some clones in this sample may be carry-over from other donors' samples. Sequencing input: memory CD4+ T cells from PBMCs. Subset denoted: CD45RA-negative fraction. CDR3 coding DNA: TGCGCCAGCAGCTTGGATAGCGGTTTTAGCACAGATACGCAGTATTTT. It yields the protein CASSLDSGFSTDTQYF.